Listed here is a single TCR beta chain. The antigen is undetermined. Germline CDR1 and CDR2: SGHDN and FVKESK. The V gene end was trimmed by 6 bases and the J gene end by 8 bases; junction bases not matched to a gene: 9. The length of the CDR3 is 13 residues. These data are taken from a study of naive and memory T cell subsets. Two oligonucleotides, mixed equimolar, formed the beta constant-region primer covering TRBC1 and TRBC2. Four rounds of PCR amplified the ligated cDNA using nested alpha and beta constant-region primers plus SP2. Using its own MiXCR run on the UMI-ligation and nested PCR reads, TCRdb lists one record per CDR3 protein. Of approximately 150,000 distinct CDR3 sequences in the sample, 22% were seen once. After the first PCR, alpha and beta chain libraries were processed separately. Cells stained for CD3, CD4, CD8, CD45RA, CD27 and viability were sorted into four CD45RA/CD27 subsets.

The study, taken as a whole, reports: Over 85% of naive TCR sequences appeared only once, unlike memory subsets. A few larger clonotypes appeared in naive repertoires, especially CD8, possibly memory cells re-expressing CD45RA. The power law exponent of TCR abundance differed between naive and memory cells.

Sequencing used naive CD4+ T cells from blood. This chain joins TRBV14 and TRBJ1-2; 7 nucleotides agree with TRBD1. The receptor was derived from a human donor in good health. The CDR3 DNA follows: TGTGCCAGCAGACAGACAGGGAGGGACGGCTACACCTTC. Amino acid sequence: CASRQTGRDGYTF.